The rows below give T cell receptor beta chains drawn from one sample of a study of chemoradiotherapy in HPV16-positive cancers. TCRdb's copy holds only in-frame clones and misses some; the assay was immunoSEQ multiplex PCR. The sample shows roughly 640 clones, 85% to 95% of them seen only once. The sequencing here drew on tumor tissue, taken from a patient who underwent chemoradiotherapy. These receptors all stem from a human donor with HPV-associated anogenital cancer. CDR3s include the opening cysteine and the closing phenylalanine or tryptophan. D genes are given only for firm matches. The size entry is marked missing in some rows and otherwise reads once, few, many or a size class.

D gene	V gene	clone size	J gene	CDR3 protein	CDR3 DNA
NA	TRBV18	NA	TRBJ2-3	CASSPTGVTGATQYF	TGTGCCAGCTCACCCACCGGGGTTACAGGTGCTACGCAGTATTTT
NA	TRBV7-9	NA	TRBJ1-2	CASSPASNYGYTF	TGTGCCAGCAGCCCCGCCTCTAACTATGGCTACACCTTC
NA	TRBV28	few	TRBJ2-2	CASSGATGATGELFF	TGTGCCAGCAGTGGTGCGACAGGAGCCACCGGGGAGCTGTTTTTT
NA	TRBV9	NA	TRBJ2-1	CASSAVNMGEQFF	TGTGCCAGCAGCGCAGTAAATATGGGTGAGCAGTTCTTC
NA	TRBV7-2	NA	TRBJ1-2	CASSFGGNNGYTF	TGTGCCAGCAGCTTCGGGGGTAATAATGGCTACACCTTC
NA	TRBV7-3	NA	TRBJ2-2	CASSLTDGELFF	TGTGCCAGCAGCTTAACCGACGGGGAGCTGTTTTTT
TRBD1	TRBV30	NA	TRBJ2-7	CAWTNYFRDRVDEQYF	TGTGCCTGGACCAACTACTTCCGGGACAGGGTTGACGAGCAGTACTTC
TRBD2	TRBV9	NA	TRBJ2-1	CASSVQRGAYNEQFF	TGTGCCAGCAGCGTCCAGCGGGGGGCCTACAATGAGCAGTTCTTC
NA	TRBV21-1	NA	TRBJ2-7	CASSKAARETYEQYF	TGTGCCAGCAGCAAAGCGGCGCGGGAAACCTACGAGCAGTACTTC
TRBD1	TRBV4-3	once	TRBJ2-6	CASSHFGQGSSGANVLTF	TGCGCCAGCAGCCATTTCGGACAGGGTAGCTCTGGGGCCAACGTCCTGACTTTC
TRBD1	TRBV5-1	NA	TRBJ2-7	CASSLGGQGFSYEQYF	TGCGCCAGCAGCTTGGGGGGACAGGGTTTCTCCTACGAGCAGTACTTC
NA	TRBV18	NA	TRBJ1-5	CASSPRGGEAQHF	TGTGCCAGCTCACCAAGGGGAGGCGAGGCCCAGCATTTT
NA	TRBV21-1	NA	TRBJ1-1	CASSAYTEAFF	TGTGCCAGCAGCGCCTACACTGAAGCTTTCTTT
TRBD2	TRBV6-4	NA	TRBJ2-3	CASSRLAGNADTQYF	TGTGCCAGCAGTCGACTAGCGGGTAACGCAGATACGCAGTATTTT
NA	TRBV28	once	TRBJ1-4	CASSLGGNNEKLFF	TGTGCCAGCAGTTTAGGGGGTAATAATGAAAAACTGTTTTTT
TRBD2	TRBV19	NA	TRBJ2-1	CASRLAGYNEQFF	TGTGCCAGTAGACTAGCGGGATACAATGAGCAGTTCTTC
NA	TRBV19	NA	TRBJ1-1	CASSSPDLLDTEAFF	TGTGCCAGTAGTTCCCCGGACTTACTGGATACTGAAGCTTTCTTT
NA	TRBV9	NA	TRBJ2-5	CASSVDWTVGTQYF	TGTGCCAGCAGCGTAGATTGGACAGTGGGGACCCAGTACTTC
NA	TRBV2	NA	TRBJ2-4	CASSAQGFGIQYF	TGTGCCAGCAGCGCACAGGGTTTCGGCATTCAGTACTTC
NA	TRBV7-8	NA	TRBJ1-2	CASSLYGPRVDGYTF	TGTGCCAGCAGCTTATACGGCCCGAGGGTGGATGGCTACACCTTC
TRBD2	TRBV10-1	NA	TRBJ2-1	CASSIGRNEQFF	TGCGCCAGCAGTATCGGGAGGAATGAGCAGTTCTTC
NA	TRBV6-4	NA	TRBJ2-1	CAPRLGIPYNEQFF	TGTGCCCCCAGGCTAGGGATCCCCTACAATGAGCAGTTCTTC
NA	TRBV21-1	NA	TRBJ1-1	CASRPYVLHIRTEAFF	TGTGCCAGCAGGCCGTACGTGCTACACATTCGCACTGAAGCTTTCTTT
NA	TRBV10-3	NA	TRBJ2-3	CAISGSNSRGSDTQYF	TGTGCCATCAGTGGTTCAAATTCCCGAGGATCAGATACGCAGTATTTT
NA	TRBV28	few	TRBJ2-1	CASSLAQNYNEQFF	TGTGCCAGCAGTTTAGCACAGAATTACAATGAGCAGTTCTTC
TRBD2	TRBV7-2	NA	TRBJ2-1	CASSTGLGMGEQFF	TGTGCCAGCAGCACCGGACTAGGGATGGGTGAGCAGTTCTTC
TRBD1	TRBV5-5	NA	TRBJ1-2	CASEPGQGNYGYTF	TGTGCCAGCGAACCGGGACAGGGAAACTATGGCTACACCTTC
NA	TRBV6-1	NA	TRBJ2-2	CASSSRGDGELFF	TGTGCCAGCAGTAGCCGGGGCGACGGGGAGCTGTTTTTT
NA	TRBV15	NA	TRBJ1-5	CATSRDDQPQHF	TGTGCCACCAGCAGAGATGATCAGCCCCAGCATTTT
TRBD2	TRBV6-4	NA	TRBJ2-1	CASSDGSSGANEQFF	TGTGCCAGCAGTGACGGTTCTAGCGGGGCTAATGAGCAGTTCTTC
NA	TRBV7-9	NA	TRBJ2-1	CASSLSGTSPINEQFF	TGTGCCAGCAGCTTATCGGGTACAAGCCCGATTAATGAGCAGTTCTTC
NA	TRBV18	NA	TRBJ1-2	CASSPGPEVDYGYTF	TGTGCCAGCTCACCAGGGCCGGAGGTTGACTATGGCTACACCTTC
TRBD1	TRBV5-8	NA	TRBJ1-2	CASSLRDRGVYGYTF	TGTGCCAGCAGCTTGAGGGACAGGGGAGTATATGGCTACACCTTC
NA	TRBV5-4	NA	TRBJ2-1	CASSYSNEQFF	TGTGCCAGCAGCTACAGTAATGAGCAGTTCTTC
NA	TRBV28	NA	TRBJ2-3	CASSGTAGTDTQYF	TGTGCCAGCAGTGGGACCGCGGGCACAGATACGCAGTATTTT
NA	TRBV28	NA	TRBJ2-5	CASNAVGMGQETQYF	TGTGCCAGCAACGCCGTGGGGATGGGGCAGGAGACCCAGTACTTC
TRBD2	TRBV28	NA	TRBJ2-1	CASSFLAGAYEQFF	TGTGCCAGCAGTTTTCTGGCGGGAGCTTATGAGCAGTTCTTC
NA	TRBV15	once	TRBJ2-5	CATSRDQAGPGETQYF	TGTGCCACCAGCAGAGATCAGGCGGGCCCTGGAGAGACCCAGTACTTC
NA	TRBV11-2	NA	TRBJ2-3	CASRIKAGILSTDTQYF	TGTGCCAGCAGGATTAAAGCGGGTATCCTTAGCACAGATACGCAGTATTTT
NA	TRBV30	NA	TRBJ2-3	CAWSGQQGDTQYF	TGTGCCTGGAGTGGTCAGCAAGGAGATACGCAGTATTTT
NA	TRBV23-1	NA	TRBJ2-3	CASSQLWLGGVDTQYF	TGCGCCAGCAGTCAACTTTGGCTAGGAGGAGTAGATACGCAGTATTTT
NA	TRBV28	NA	TRBJ1-1	CASSPGSKGNTEAFF	TGTGCCAGCAGTCCCGGATCAAAGGGGAACACTGAAGCTTTCTTT
NA	TRBV11-2	NA	TRBJ1-5	CASSLDPGVNQPQHF	TGTGCCAGCAGCTTAGATCCAGGAGTAAATCAGCCCCAGCATTTT
NA	TRBV2	NA	TRBJ2-1	CASSGRNNEQFF	TGTGCCAGCAGTGGGAGGAACAATGAGCAGTTCTTC
NA	TRBV6-4	NA	TRBJ2-3	CASSDSATDTQYF	TGTGCCAGCAGTGACTCGGCTACAGATACGCAGTATTTT
TRBD1	TRBV29-1	NA	TRBJ2-1	CSVRPQGGYNEQFF	TGCAGCGTCCGACCACAGGGGGGCTACAATGAGCAGTTCTTC